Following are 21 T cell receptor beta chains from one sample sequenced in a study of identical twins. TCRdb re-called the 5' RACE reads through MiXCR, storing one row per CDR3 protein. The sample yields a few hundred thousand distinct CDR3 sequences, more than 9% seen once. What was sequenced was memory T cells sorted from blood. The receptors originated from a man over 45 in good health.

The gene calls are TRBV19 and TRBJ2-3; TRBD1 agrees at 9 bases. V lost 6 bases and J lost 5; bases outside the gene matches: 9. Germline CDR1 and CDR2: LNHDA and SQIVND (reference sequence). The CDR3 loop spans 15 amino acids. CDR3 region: CASSDAGTGIDTQYF. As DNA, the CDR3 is TGTGCCAGTAGCGATGCCGGGACAGGGATAGATACGCAGTATTTT.

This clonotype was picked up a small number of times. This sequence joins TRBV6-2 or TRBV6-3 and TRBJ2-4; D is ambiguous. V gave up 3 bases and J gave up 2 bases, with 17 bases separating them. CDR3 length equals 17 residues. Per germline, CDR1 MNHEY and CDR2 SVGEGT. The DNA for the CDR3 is TGTGCCAGCAGTTATCAAGGGTGGTGGGGATCCAAAAACATTCAGTACTTC. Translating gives CASSYQGWWGSKNIQYF.

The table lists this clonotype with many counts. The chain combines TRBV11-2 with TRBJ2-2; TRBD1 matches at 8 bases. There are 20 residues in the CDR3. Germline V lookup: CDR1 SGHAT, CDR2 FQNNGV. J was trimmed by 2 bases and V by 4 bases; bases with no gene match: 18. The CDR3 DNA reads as TGTGCCAGCAGCTATACCGGGACAGGCTTTTTGGGGGAAAACACCGGGGAGCTGTTTTTT. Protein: CASSYTGTGFLGENTGELFF.

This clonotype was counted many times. The CDR3: CASSFVTGGDTQYF. DNA of the CDR3: TGTGCCAGCAGTTTCGTAACAGGGGGAGATACGCAGTATTTT. The chain links TRBV27 to TRBJ2-3; 8 bases fit TRBD1. The CDR3 sequence is 14 residues long. V lost 3 bases and J lost 5; bases outside the gene matches: 4. Germline CDR1 reads MNHEY; CDR2 reads SMNVEV (reference sequence).

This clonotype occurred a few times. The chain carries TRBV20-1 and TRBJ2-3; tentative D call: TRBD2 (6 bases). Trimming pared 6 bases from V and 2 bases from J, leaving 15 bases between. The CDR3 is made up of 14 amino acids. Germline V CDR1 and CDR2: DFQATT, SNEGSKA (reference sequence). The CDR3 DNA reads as TGCAGTGCCTATCGGGCGGGGTTCACAGATACGCAGTATTTT. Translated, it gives CSAYRAGFTDTQYF.

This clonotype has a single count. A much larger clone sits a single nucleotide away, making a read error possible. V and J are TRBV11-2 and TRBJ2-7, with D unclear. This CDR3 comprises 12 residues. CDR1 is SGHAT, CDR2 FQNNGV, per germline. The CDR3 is CVSSAGIYEQYF. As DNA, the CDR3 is TGTGTCAGTTCGGCCGGAATCTACGAGCAGTACTTC.

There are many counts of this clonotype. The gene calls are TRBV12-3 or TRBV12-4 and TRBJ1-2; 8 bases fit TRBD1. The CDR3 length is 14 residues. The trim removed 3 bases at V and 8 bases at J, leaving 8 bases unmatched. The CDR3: CASSFSNRGTGYTF. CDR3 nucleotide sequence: TGTGCCAGCAGTTTTAGTAACAGGGGGACCGGCTACACCTTC.

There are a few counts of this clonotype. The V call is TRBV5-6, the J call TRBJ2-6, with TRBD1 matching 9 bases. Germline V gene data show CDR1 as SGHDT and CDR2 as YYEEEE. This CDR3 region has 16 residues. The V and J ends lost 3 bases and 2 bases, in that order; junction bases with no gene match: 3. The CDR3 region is CASSWGQGPGANVLTF. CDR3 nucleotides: TGTGCCAGCAGCTGGGGACAGGGCCCTGGGGCCAACGTCCTGACTTTC.

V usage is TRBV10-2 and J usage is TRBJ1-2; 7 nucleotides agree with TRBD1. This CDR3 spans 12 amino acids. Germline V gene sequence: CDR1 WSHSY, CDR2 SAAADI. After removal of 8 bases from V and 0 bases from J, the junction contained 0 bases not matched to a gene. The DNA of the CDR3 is TGCGCCAGCGGGACAGCTAACTATGGCTACACCTTC. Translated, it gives CASGTANYGYTF.

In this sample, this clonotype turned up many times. CDR3 in amino acids: CASSPQGQDYGGYTF. CDR3 DNA: TGTGCCAGCAGCCCACAGGGACAGGACTATGGCGGCTACACCTTC. The gene calls are TRBV7-2 and TRBJ1-2, with 8 bases identical to TRBD1. The CDR3 consists of 15 residues. After removal of 5 bases from V and 8 bases from J, the junction contained 13 bases not matched to a gene. Per germline, CDR1 SGHTA and CDR2 FQGNSA.

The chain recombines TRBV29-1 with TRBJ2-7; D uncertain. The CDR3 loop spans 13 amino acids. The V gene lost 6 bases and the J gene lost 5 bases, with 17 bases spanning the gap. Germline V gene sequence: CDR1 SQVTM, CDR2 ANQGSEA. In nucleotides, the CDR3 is TGCAGCGTGAACCGGGTCCCCGCCAACGAGCAGTACTTC. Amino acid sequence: CSVNRVPANEQYF.

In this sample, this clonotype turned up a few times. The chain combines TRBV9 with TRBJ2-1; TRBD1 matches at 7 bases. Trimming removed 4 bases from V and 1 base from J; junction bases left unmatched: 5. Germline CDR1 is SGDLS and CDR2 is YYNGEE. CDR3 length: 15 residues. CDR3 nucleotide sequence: TGTGCCAGCAGCCTCACGGGACAGTCCTACAATGAGCAGTTCTTC. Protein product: CASSLTGQSYNEQFF.

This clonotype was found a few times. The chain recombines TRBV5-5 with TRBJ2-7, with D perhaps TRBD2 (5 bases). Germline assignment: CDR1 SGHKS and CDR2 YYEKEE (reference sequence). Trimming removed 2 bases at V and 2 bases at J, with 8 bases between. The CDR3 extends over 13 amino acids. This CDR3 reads CASSFWGAYEQYF. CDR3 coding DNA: TGTGCCAGCAGCTTTTGGGGAGCCTACGAGCAGTACTTC.

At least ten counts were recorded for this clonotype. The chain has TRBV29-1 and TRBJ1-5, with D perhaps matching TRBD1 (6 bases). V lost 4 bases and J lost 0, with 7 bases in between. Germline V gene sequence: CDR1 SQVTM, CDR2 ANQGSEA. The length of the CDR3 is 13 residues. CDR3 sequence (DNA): TGCAGCGTTGCAGGGGATAGCAATCAGCCCCAGCATTTT. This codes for CSVAGDSNQPQHF.

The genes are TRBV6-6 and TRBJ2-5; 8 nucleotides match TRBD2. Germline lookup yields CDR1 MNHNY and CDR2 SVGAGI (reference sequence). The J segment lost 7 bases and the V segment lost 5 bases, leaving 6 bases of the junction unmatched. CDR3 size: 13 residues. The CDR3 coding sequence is TGTGCCAGCAGTCCGGGGGGGCGCGGGACCCAGTACTTC. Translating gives CASSPGGRGTQYF.

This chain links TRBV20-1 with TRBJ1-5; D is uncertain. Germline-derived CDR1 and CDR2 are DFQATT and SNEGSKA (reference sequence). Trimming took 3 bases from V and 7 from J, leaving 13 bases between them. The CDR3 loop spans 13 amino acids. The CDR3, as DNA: TGCAGTGCTAGCAGAGGTCTTGGGCAGCCCCAGCATTTT. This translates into CSASRGLGQPQHF.

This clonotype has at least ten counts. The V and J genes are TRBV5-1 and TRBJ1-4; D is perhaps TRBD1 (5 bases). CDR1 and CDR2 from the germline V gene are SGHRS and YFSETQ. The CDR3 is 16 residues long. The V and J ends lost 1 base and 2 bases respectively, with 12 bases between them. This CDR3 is CASSLLSRGTNEKLFF. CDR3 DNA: TGCGCCAGCAGCTTGCTTTCGAGGGGCACTAATGAAAAACTGTTTTTT.

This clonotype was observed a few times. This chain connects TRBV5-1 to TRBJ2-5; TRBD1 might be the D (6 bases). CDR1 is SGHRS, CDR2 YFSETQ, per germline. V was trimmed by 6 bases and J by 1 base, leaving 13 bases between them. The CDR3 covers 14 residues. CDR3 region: CASTSGAVQETQYF. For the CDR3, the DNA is TGCGCCAGCACCTCAGGGGCGGTCCAAGAGACCCAGTACTTC.

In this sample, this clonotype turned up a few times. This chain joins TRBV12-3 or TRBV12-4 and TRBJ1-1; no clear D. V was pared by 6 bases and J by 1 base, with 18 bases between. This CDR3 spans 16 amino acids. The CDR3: CASSPPFVLGNTEAFF. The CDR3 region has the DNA TGTGCCAGCAGCCCACCGTTTGTCCTGGGGAACACTGAAGCTTTCTTT.

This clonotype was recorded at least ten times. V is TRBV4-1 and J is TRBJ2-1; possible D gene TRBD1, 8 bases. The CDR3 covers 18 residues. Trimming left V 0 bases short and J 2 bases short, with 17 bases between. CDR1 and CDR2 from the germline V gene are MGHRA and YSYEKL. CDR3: CASSQDHRGGVAYNEQFF. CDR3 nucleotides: TGCGCCAGCAGCCAAGATCACAGGGGGGGAGTCGCCTACAATGAGCAGTTCTTC.

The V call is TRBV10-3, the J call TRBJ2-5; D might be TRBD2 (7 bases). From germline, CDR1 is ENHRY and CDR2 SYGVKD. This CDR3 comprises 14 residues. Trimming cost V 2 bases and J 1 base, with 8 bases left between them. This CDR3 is CAISERGAQETQYF. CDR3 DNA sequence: TGTGCCATCAGTGAGCGGGGGGCCCAAGAGACCCAGTACTTC.